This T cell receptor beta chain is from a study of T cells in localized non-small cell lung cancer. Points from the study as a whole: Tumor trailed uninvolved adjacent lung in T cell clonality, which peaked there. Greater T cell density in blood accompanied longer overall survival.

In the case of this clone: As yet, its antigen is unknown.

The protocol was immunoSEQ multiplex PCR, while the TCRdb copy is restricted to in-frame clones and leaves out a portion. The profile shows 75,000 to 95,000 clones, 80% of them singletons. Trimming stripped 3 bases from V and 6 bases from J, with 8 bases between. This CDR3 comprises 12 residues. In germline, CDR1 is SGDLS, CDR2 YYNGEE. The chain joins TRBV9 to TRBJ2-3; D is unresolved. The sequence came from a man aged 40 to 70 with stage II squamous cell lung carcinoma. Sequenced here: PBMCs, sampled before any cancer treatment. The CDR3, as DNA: TGTGCCAGCAGCGCCAACTTGGATACGCAGTATTTT. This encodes CASSANLDTQYF.